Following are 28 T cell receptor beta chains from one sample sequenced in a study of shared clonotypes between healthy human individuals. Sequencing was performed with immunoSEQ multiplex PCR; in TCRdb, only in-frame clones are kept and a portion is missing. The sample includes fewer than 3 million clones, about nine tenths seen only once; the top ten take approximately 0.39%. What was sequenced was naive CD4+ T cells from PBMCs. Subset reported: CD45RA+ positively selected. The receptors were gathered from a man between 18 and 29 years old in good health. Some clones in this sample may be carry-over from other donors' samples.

As DNA, the CDR3 is TGCGCCAGCAGCTTGGTTGCCGGGAGCTACACCGGGGAGCTGTTTTTT. This sequence encodes CASSLVAGSYTGELFF. The chain employs TRBV5-1 and TRBJ2-2; weak D call: TRBD2 (6 bases). The V and J ends lost 0 bases and 3 bases respectively, with 12 bases between them. The CDR3 contains 16 residues. Looked up from germline, CDR1 is SGHRS and CDR2 is YFSETQ. Based on the CDR3 plus reference TRBV5-1 and TRBJ2-2, the full variable domain is KAGVTQTPRYLIKTRGQQVTLSCSPISGHRSVSWYQQTPGQGLQFLFEYFSETQRNKGNFPGRFSGRQFSNSRSEMNVSTLELGDSALYLCASSLVAGSYTGELFFGEGSRLTVL.

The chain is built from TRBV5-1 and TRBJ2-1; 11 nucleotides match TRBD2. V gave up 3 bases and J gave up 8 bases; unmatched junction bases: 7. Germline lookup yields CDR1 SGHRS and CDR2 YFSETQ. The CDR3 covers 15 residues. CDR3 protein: CASSSVAGGRHEQFF. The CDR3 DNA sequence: TGCGCCAGCAGCTCTGTAGCGGGAGGGAGGCATGAGCAGTTCTTC.

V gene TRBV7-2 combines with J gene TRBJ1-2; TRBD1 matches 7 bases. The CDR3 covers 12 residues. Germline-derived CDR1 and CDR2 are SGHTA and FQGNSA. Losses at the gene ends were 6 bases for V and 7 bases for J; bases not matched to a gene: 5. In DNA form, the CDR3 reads TGTGCCAGCAGTTTCAGGGGGTCTGGCTACACCTTC. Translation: CASSFRGSGYTF.

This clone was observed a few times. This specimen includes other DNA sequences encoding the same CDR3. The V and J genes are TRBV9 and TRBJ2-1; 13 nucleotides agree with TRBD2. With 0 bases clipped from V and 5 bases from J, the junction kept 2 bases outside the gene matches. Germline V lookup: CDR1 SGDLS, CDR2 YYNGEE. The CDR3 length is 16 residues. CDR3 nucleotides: TGTGCCAGCAGCGTAGGGGGACTAGCGGGAAACAATGAGCAGTTCTTC. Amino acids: CASSVGGLAGNNEQFF.

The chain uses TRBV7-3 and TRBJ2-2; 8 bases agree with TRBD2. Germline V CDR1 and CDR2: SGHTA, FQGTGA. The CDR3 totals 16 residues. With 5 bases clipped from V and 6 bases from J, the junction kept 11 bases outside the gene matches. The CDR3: CASSRAPGTSPGELFF. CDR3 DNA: TGTGCCAGCAGCCGCGCACCCGGGACTAGTCCCGGGGAGCTGTTTTTT.

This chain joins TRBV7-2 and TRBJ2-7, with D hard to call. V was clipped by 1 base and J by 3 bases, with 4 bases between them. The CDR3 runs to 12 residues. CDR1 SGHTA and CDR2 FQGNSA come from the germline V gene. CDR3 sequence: CASSLVDYEQYF. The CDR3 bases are TGTGCCAGCAGCTTAGTAGACTACGAGCAGTACTTC.

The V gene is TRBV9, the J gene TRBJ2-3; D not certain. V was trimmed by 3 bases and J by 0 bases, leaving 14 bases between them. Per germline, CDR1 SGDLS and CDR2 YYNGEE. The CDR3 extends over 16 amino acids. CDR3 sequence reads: CASSAGGRFSTDTQYF. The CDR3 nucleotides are TGTGCCAGCAGCGCCGGCGGCAGATTTAGCACAGATACGCAGTATTTT.

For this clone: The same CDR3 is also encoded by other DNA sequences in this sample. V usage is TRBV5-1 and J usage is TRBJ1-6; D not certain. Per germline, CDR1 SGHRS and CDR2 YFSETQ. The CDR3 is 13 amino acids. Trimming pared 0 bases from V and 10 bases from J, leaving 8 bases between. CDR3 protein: CASSLAGRSPLHF. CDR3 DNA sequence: TGCGCCAGCAGCTTGGCCGGTAGGTCACCCCTCCACTTT.

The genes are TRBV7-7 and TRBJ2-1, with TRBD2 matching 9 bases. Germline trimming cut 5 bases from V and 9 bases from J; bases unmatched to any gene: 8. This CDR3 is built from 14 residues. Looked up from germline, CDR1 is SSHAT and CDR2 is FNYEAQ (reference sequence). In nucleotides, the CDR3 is TGTGCCAGCAGCAGACTAGCGGCTGAGGGTGAGCAGTTCTTC. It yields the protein CASSRLAAEGEQFF.

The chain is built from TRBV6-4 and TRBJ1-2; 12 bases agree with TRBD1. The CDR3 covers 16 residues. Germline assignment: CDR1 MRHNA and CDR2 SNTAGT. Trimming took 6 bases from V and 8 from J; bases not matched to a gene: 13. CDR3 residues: CASSRIGGQGALGYTF. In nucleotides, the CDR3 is TGTGCCAGCAGCCGGATCGGGGGACAGGGGGCGCTGGGCTACACCTTC.

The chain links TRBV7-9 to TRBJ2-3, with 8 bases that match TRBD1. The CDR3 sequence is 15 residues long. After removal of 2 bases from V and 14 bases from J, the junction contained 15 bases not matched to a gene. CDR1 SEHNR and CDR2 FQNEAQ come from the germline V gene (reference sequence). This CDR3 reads CASSLSFQGAAGTYF. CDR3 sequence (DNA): TGTGCCAGCAGCTTAAGTTTTCAGGGGGCGGCCGGAACGTATTTT.

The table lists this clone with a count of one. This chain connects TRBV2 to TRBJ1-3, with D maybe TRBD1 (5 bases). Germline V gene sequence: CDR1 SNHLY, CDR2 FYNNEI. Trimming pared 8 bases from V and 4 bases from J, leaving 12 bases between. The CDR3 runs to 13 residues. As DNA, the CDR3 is TGTGCCAGCCGGGACCCGGCAGGAAACACCATATATTTT. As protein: CASRDPAGNTIYF.

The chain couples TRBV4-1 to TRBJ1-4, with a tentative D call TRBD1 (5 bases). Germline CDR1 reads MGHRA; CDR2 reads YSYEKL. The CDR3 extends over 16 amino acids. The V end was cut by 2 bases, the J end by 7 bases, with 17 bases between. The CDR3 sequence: CASSQLERGRGEKLFF. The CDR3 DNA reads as TGCGCCAGCAGCCAATTGGAGCGGGGTAGGGGTGAAAAACTGTTTTTT.

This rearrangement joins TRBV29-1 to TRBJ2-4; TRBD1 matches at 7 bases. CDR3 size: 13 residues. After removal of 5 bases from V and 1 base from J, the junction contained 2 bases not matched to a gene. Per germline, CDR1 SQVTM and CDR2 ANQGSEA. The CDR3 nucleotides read TGCAGCGTTCAACAGGGGGCCAAAAACATTCAGTACTTC. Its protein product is CSVQQGAKNIQYF.

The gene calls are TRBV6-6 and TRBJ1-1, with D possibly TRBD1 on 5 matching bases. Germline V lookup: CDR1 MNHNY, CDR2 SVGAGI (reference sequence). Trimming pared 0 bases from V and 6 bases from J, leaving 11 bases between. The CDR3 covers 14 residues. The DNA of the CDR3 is TGTGCCAGCAGTTACTCGGGGGGATTCCCTGAAGCTTTCTTT. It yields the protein CASSYSGGFPEAFF.

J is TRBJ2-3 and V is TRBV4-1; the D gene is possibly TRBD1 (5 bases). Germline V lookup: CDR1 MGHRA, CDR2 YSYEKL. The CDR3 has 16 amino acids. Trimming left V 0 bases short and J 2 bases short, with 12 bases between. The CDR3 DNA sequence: TGCGCCAGCAGCCAAGAATACAGGCTATACACAGATACGCAGTATTTT. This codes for CASSQEYRLYTDTQYF.

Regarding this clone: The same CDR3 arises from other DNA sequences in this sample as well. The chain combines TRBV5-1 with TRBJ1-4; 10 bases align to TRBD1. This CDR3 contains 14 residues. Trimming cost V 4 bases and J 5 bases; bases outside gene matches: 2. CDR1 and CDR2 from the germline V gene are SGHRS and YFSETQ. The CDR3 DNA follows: TGCGCCAGCAGCCTGGGACAGGGGAATGAAAAACTGTTTTTT. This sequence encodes CASSLGQGNEKLFF.

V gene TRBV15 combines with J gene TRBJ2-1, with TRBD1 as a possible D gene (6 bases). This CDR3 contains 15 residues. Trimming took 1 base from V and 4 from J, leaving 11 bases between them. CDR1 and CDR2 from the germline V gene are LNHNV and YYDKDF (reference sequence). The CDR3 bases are TGTGCCACCAGCAGAGTCCAGGGGACATACAATGAGCAGTTCTTC. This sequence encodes CATSRVQGTYNEQFF.

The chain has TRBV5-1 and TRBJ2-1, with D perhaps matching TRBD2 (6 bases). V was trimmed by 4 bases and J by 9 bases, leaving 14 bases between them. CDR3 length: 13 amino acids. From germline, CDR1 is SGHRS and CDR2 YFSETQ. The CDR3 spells CASSLEEGVEQFF. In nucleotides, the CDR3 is TGCGCCAGCAGCCTGGAGGAGGGAGTTGAGCAGTTCTTC.

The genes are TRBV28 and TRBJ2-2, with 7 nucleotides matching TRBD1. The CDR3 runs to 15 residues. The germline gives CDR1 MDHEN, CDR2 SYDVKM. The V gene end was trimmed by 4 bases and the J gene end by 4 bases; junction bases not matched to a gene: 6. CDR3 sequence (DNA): TGTGCCAGCAGTTCCCAGGGGGTTGGCACCGGGGAGCTGTTTTTT. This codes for CASSSQGVGTGELFF.

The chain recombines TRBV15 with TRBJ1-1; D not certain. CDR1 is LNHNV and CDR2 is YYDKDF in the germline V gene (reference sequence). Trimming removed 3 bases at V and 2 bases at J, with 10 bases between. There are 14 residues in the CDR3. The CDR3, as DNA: TGTGCCACCAGCAGGAGGGAGACTAACACTGAAGCTTTCTTT. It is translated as CATSRRETNTEAFF.

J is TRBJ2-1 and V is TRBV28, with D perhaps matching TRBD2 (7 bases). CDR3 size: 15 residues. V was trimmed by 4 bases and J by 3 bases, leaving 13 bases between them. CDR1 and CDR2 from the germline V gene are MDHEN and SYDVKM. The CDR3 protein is CASSSPGGRYNEQFF. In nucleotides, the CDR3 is TGTGCCAGCAGTTCCCCCGGGGGGCGCTACAATGAGCAGTTCTTC.

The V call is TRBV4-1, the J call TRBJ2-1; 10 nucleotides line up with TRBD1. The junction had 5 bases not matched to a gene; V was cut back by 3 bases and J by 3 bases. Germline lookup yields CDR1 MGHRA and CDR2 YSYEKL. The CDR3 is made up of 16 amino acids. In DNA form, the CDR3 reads TGCGCCAGCAGCCAGGGGGACAGGGGCAACTACAATGAGCAGTTCTTC. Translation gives CASSQGDRGNYNEQFF.

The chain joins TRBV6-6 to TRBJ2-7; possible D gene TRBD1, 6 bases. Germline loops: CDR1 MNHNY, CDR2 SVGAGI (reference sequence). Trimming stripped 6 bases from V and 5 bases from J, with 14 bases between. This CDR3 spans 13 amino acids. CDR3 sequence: CASSGTPGDEQYF. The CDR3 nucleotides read TGTGCCAGCAGCGGGACACCAGGGGACGAGCAGTACTTC.

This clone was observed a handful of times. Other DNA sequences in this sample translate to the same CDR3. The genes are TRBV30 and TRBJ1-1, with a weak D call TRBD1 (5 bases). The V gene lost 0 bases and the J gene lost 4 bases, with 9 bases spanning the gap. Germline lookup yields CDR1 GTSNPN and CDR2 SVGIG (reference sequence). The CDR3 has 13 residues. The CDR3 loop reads CAWSVTGSTEAFF. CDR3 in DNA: TGTGCCTGGAGTGTTACAGGATCCACTGAAGCTTTCTTT. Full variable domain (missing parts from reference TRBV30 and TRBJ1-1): SQTIHQWPATLVQPVGSPLSLECTVEGTSNPNLYWYRQAAGRGLQLLFYSVGIGQISSEVPQNLSASRPQDRQFILSSKKLLLSDSGFYLCAWSVTGSTEAFFGQGTRLTVV.

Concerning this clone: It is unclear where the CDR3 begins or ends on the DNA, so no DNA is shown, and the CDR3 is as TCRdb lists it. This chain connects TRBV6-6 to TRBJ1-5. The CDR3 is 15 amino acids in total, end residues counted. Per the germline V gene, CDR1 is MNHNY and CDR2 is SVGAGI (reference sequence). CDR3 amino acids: CASSSSGHSNQPQHF.

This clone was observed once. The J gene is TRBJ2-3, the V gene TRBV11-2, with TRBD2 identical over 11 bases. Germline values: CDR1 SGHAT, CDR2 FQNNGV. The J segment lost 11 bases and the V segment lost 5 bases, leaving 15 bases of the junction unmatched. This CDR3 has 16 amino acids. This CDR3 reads CASSPPHSGLAGGQYF. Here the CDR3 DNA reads TGTGCCAGCAGCCCACCCCATTCCGGCCTAGCGGGAGGGCAGTATTTT.

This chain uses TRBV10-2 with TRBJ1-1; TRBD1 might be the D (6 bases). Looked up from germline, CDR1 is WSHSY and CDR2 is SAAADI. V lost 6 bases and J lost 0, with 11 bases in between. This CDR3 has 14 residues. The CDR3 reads CASRAGTLNTEAFF. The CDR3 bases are TGCGCCAGCAGAGCCGGGACATTGAACACTGAAGCTTTCTTT.